This T cell receptor beta chain was documented in a study of T cell responses to AZD1222 COVID-19 vaccine. Study-wide results and limits: White British donors predominated, females outnumbered males, and clonal diversity was possibly underestimated. Breadth and depth of Spike-specific TCRs rose after two AZD1222 doses. After the peak T cell response, and only then, were repertoires sampled.

As regards this clone: Antigen unknown.

The trim removed 3 bases at V and 2 bases at J, leaving 6 bases unmatched. The CDR3 is made up of 15 amino acids. Germline lookup yields CDR1 KGHSH and CDR2 LQKENI. Here immunoSEQ multiplex PCR was the method, and the copy in TCRdb shows in-frame clones only, minus some. The sample records roughly 120,000 clones, 90% to 95% being singletons. Material: peripheral blood, obtained on day 0 of AZD1222 vaccination. The receptor comes from an adult in good health. The J gene is TRBJ2-5, the V gene TRBV18, with 7 bases fitting TRBD2. This CDR3 is CASSPRASGQETQYF. The CDR3 bases are TGTGCCAGCTCACCCAGGGCTAGCGGACAAGAGACCCAGTACTTC.